The sequence of this T cell receptor (beta chain) was determined in a study of CD8 T cells in ankylosing spondylitis. TCRdb independently ran MiXCR on the 5' RACE reads; one entry per CDR3 protein. The data contain more than 150,000 distinct CDR3 sequences, 9.5% to 15% of them singletons. This clonotype showed up just a few times. What it binds is unknown. Trimming took off 3 bases at V and 0 bases at J, with 12 bases between the two ends. The CDR3 loop spans 16 amino acids. General study points: With a CD8+ phenotype, disease-linked clones were relatively rare in peripheral blood. Disease-associated clones were reportedly significantly overrepresented in matched ankylosing spondylitis synovial fluid. Ankylosing spondylitis blood seemed to carry a telltale TCR beta motif made of eight highly homologous variants. Some motif variants had been reported before (in reactive arthritis synovial fluid and blood).

The source material was blood, either unsorted or a sorted T cell fraction (not recorded which). The receptor was derived from a male donor with ankylosing spondylitis or in good health (not recorded which). The chain couples TRBV12-3 or TRBV12-4 to TRBJ2-1; no reliable D call. The CDR3 loop reads CASSFGSQSSYNEQFF. The CDR3 coding sequence is TGTGCCAGCAGTTTTGGCAGCCAGAGCTCCTACAATGAGCAGTTCTTC.